This T cell receptor beta chain was captured in a study of beta chain features in type 1 diabetes. Study results and caveats: A moderate, significant TCRB CDR3 shortening appeared in type 1 diabetes across four CD4+ subsets.

To note about this clone: Its antigen is as yet unknown.

What was sequenced were expressed TCRB transcripts, since all of the isolated RNA had been reverse transcribed. Only in-frame clones appear in the TCRdb table, and some are missing; sequencing was by immunoSEQ multiplex PCR. The sample yields some 360,000 clones, 9.6% seen once. CDR3 length: 12 residues. V dropped 3 bases and J dropped 6; count of bases not matched to a gene: 0. Per the germline V gene, CDR1 is SGHNT and CDR2 is YYREEE (reference sequence). The sample comprised central memory CD4+ T cells from blood. The clonotype comes from a man aged 30 to 45 with type 1 diabetes. The chain combines TRBV5-4 with TRBJ1-2, with TRBD1 matching 9 bases. CDR3 nucleotide sequence: TGTGCCAGCAGCTGGGACAGGGATGGCTACACCTTC. Translating gives CASSWDRDGYTF.